Here is one TCR beta chain with its context. This record comes from a study of cytomegalovirus exposure and HLA in healthy donors. Looked up from germline, CDR1 is MNHNS and CDR2 is SASEGT. V gave up 8 bases and J gave up 7 bases, with 17 bases separating them. The CDR3 spans 13 residues. Clones were read by immunoSEQ multiplex PCR, and TCRdb kept only the in-frame ones, dropping some. The sample holds more than 95,000 clones, about 82% seen once. V and J are TRBV6-1 and TRBJ1-2; D is perhaps TRBD1 (6 bases). The source is a man aged 18 to 30 in good health and CMV-seronegative. Specimen: PBMCs. The CDR3 DNA follows: TGTGCCAGCGGAGACCAGGGGCGGCGTGGCTACACCTTC. This sequence encodes CASGDQGRRGYTF.